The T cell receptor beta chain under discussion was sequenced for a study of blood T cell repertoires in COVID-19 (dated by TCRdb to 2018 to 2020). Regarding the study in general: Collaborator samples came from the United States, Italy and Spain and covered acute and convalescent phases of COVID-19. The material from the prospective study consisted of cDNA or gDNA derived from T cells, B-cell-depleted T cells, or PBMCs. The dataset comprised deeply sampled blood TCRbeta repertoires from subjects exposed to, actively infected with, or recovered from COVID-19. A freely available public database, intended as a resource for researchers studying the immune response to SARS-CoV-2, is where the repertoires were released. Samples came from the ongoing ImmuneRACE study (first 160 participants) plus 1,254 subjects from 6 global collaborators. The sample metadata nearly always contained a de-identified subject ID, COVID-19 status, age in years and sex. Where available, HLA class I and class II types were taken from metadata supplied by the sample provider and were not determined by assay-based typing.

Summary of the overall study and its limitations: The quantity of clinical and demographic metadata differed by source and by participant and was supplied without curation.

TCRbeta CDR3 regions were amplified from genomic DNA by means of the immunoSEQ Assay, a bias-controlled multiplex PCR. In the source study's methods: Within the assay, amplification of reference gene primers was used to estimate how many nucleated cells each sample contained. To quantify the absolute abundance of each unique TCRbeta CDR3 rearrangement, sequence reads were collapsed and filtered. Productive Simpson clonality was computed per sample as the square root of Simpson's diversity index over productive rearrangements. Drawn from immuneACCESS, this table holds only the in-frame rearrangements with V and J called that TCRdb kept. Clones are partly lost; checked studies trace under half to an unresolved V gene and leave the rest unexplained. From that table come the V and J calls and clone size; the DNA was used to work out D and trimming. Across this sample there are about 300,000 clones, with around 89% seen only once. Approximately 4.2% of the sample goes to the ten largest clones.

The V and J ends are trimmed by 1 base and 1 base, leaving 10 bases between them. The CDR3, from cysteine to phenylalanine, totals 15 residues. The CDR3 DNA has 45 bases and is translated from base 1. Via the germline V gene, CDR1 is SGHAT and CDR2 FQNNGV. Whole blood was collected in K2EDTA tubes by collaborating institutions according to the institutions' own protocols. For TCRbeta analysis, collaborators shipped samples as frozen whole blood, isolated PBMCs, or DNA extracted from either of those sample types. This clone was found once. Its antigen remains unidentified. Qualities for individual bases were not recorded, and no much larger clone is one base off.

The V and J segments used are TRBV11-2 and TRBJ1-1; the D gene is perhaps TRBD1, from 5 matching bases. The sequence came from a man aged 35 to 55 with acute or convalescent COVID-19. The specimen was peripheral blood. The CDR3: CASSLGDLKNTEAFF. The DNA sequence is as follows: TGTGCCAGCAGCTTAGGGGACTTGAAGAACACTGAAGCTTTCTTT.